The 15 T cell receptor beta chains listed next were all sequenced from one sample in a study of T cell changes during pregnancy in multiple sclerosis. Assay: immunoSEQ multiplex PCR; the TCRdb copy retains only in-frame clones and omits some. The sample lists 50,000 to 70,000 clones, roughly 90% occurring once. The input for sequencing was CD8+ T cells from peripheral blood mononuclear cells, taken before pregnancy. The receptors come from a female donor with multiple sclerosis, enrolled in a pregnancy study.

The CDR3: CASSYLGPGTEAFF. In DNA, the CDR3 is TGTGCCAGCAGTTACTTGGGCCCGGGGACTGAAGCTTTCTTT. The V call is TRBV6-5, the J call TRBJ1-1; D is ambiguous. The CDR3 covers 14 residues. In germline, CDR1 is MNHEY, CDR2 SVGAGI. Deletions cut 1 base from V and 5 bases from J, with 11 bases between.

The J gene is TRBJ1-1, the V gene TRBV10-2; TRBD1 matches at 7 bases. With V trimmed by 8 bases and J by 4 bases, 4 bases remained unmatched. Per the germline V gene, CDR1 is WSHSY and CDR2 is SAAADI. CDR3 length: 12 residues. CDR3 nucleotides: TGCGCCAGCCTAGCAGGGGGCACTGAAGCTTTCTTT. This codes for CASLAGGTEAFF.

The genes are TRBV4-1 and TRBJ1-1, with D hard to call. Germline CDR1 and CDR2: MGHRA and YSYEKL. This CDR3 contains 12 residues. V lost 4 bases and J lost 4, with 7 bases in between. The CDR3 loop is CASSRAGTEAFF. The CDR3, as DNA: TGCGCCAGCAGCCGGGCCGGCACTGAAGCTTTCTTT.

A single count supports this clone. The rearrangement joins TRBV2 to TRBJ1-2; D is possibly TRBD1 (5 bases). V was clipped by 10 bases and J by 7 bases, with 25 bases between them. Looked up from germline, CDR1 is SNHLY and CDR2 is FYNNEI. This CDR3 contains 15 residues. As DNA, the CDR3 is TGTGCCACCTTATTAGTTCGCGGGGGTCAGGTTGGCTACACCTTC. This codes for CATLLVRGGQVGYTF.

The V and J genes are TRBV7-9 and TRBJ2-1; D unclear. The ends were cut back, 5 bases at V and 7 bases at J, with 12 bases in the middle. CDR3 length: 13 amino acids. The germline CDR1 and CDR2 sequences are SEHNR and FQNEAQ (reference sequence). The CDR3: CASSLPIVNEQFF. In DNA form, the CDR3 reads TGTGCCAGCAGCCTTCCCATAGTTAATGAGCAGTTCTTC.

The J gene is TRBJ1-1, the V gene TRBV6-5; D gene ambiguous. Trimming left V 2 bases short and J 3 bases short, with 10 bases between. CDR1 and CDR2 (germline): MNHEY, SVGAGI. This CDR3 is built from 14 residues. The CDR3, as DNA: TGTGCCAGCAGTTACCTCGCTCAGTACACTGAAGCTTTCTTT. The encoded protein is CASSYLAQYTEAFF.

This chain joins TRBV11-3 and TRBJ2-7; 7 nucleotides match TRBD1. The CDR3 consists of 13 residues. Trimming removed 4 bases from V and 5 bases from J; junction bases left unmatched: 5. Germline CDR1 reads SGHNT; CDR2 reads YENEEA. In nucleotides, the CDR3 is TGTGCCAGCAGCTCACGGACAGGTCACGAGCAGTACTTC. Encoded protein: CASSSRTGHEQYF.

The chain links TRBV2 to TRBJ1-5, with 7 nucleotides matching TRBD1. The CDR3 spans 14 residues. V shed 7 bases and J 5 bases; nucleotides not matched to a gene: 8. CDR1 is SNHLY and CDR2 is FYNNEI in the germline V gene. Here the CDR3 DNA reads TGTGCCAGCACGACAGGGCTAGGGGATCAGCCCCAGCATTTT. As protein: CASTTGLGDQPQHF.

The chain carries TRBV7-9 and TRBJ1-3; D is uncertain. Germline assignment: CDR1 SEHNR and CDR2 FQNEAQ (reference sequence). Deletions cut 4 bases from V and 4 bases from J, with 5 bases between. CDR3 length equals 12 residues. CDR3 DNA sequence: TGTGCCAGCAGCTCCCAAGGAAACACCATATATTTT. Amino acids: CASSSQGNTIYF.

The chain links TRBV21-1 to TRBJ2-5; the table names TRBD1, a call not compared with the DNA. TRBV21-1 is tagged as a pseudogene. CDR3 length: 14 amino acids. The CDR3 DNA reads TGTGCCAGCAGCAAAACACAGGGGAGGGAGACCCAGTACTTC. Translating gives CASSKTQGRETQYF.

The rearrangement joins TRBV7-8 to TRBJ2-7; D perhaps matches TRBD1 (6 bases). Trimming took 4 bases from V and 2 from J, leaving 12 bases between them. Germline assignment: CDR1 SGHVS and CDR2 FQNEAQ. This CDR3 contains 14 residues. The CDR3 here is CASSSRGTTYEQYF. CDR3 DNA sequence: TGTGCCAGCAGCTCAAGGGGGACCACCTACGAGCAGTACTTC.

The chain employs TRBV16 and TRBJ1-5, with D possibly TRBD1 on 6 matching bases. The germline V gene has CDR1 KGHSY and CDR2 FQNENV. V was clipped by 5 bases and J by 5 bases, with 7 bases between them. The length of the CDR3 is 12 residues. CDR3 in DNA: TGTGCCAGCAGCTCAGGGGATCAGCCCCAGCATTTT. Its translation: CASSSGDQPQHF.

A single count supports this clone. V usage is TRBV2 and J usage is TRBJ1-4; D not certain. The germline gives CDR1 SNHLY, CDR2 FYNNEI. The CDR3 is made up of 16 amino acids. Between the trimmed V and J ends, which lost 4 bases and 8 bases, there was a span of 20 bases. The CDR3 protein is CASSGEEGVGLEKLFF. CDR3 nucleotides: TGTGCCAGCAGTGGAGAGGAGGGAGTAGGTCTGGAAAAACTGTTTTTT.

The chain carries TRBV7-6 and TRBJ2-5, with D tentatively TRBD2 (6 bases). Per germline, CDR1 SGHVS and CDR2 FNYEAQ. CDR3 length: 14 residues. The ends were cut back, 3 bases at V and 5 bases at J, with 13 bases in the middle. This chain's CDR3 is CASSFGTSPETQYF. The CDR3 nucleotides read TGTGCCAGCAGCTTCGGTACTAGCCCCGAGACCCAGTACTTC.

The CDR3 DNA reads TGTGCCAGCAGTGCCCTTCGACAGGGGAGTGCGTCTGAAGCTTTCTTT. It specifies CASSALRQGSASEAFF. The V call is TRBV6-1, the J call TRBJ1-1; TRBD1 aligns across 8 bases. The CDR3 is 16 amino acids. Per germline, CDR1 MNHNS and CDR2 SASEGT. After removal of 4 bases from V and 6 bases from J, the junction contained 13 bases not matched to a gene.